This T cell receptor beta chain was recovered during a study of cytomegalovirus exposure and HLA in healthy donors. CDR1 and CDR2 (germline): SGDLS, YYNGEE. The J segment lost 6 bases and the V segment lost 4 bases, leaving 4 bases of the junction unmatched. The CDR3 contains 13 residues. Findings and caveats of the study: A later analysis reportedly found fewer N-insertions in an Asian-associated ancestry cluster than the approximately 700-donor mean.

PCR amplification relied on 60 Vbeta primers (plus 13 Jbeta primers). Under the authors' procedure: Counted up in a later analysis, unique TCR beta chains came to some 82 million, with roughly 11 million shared. TCRdb's table, derived via immunoSEQ multiplex PCR, lists solely in-frame clones and lacks some. Clonal size and the V and J genes are those of that table, whereas D and trimming came from the DNA. The repertoire has approximately 210,000 clones, less than 85% of them found once; the top ten carry more than 1.5%. With respect to this clone: Its antigen is still unknown.

Specimen: PBMCs. The receptor's source is a girl under 18 in good health and CMV-seropositive. The V call is TRBV9, the J call TRBJ2-4, with 7 bases fitting TRBD2. CDR3 residues: CASSRGDLNIQYF. DNA of the CDR3: TGTGCCAGCAGCCGGGGGGACTTAAACATTCAGTACTTC.